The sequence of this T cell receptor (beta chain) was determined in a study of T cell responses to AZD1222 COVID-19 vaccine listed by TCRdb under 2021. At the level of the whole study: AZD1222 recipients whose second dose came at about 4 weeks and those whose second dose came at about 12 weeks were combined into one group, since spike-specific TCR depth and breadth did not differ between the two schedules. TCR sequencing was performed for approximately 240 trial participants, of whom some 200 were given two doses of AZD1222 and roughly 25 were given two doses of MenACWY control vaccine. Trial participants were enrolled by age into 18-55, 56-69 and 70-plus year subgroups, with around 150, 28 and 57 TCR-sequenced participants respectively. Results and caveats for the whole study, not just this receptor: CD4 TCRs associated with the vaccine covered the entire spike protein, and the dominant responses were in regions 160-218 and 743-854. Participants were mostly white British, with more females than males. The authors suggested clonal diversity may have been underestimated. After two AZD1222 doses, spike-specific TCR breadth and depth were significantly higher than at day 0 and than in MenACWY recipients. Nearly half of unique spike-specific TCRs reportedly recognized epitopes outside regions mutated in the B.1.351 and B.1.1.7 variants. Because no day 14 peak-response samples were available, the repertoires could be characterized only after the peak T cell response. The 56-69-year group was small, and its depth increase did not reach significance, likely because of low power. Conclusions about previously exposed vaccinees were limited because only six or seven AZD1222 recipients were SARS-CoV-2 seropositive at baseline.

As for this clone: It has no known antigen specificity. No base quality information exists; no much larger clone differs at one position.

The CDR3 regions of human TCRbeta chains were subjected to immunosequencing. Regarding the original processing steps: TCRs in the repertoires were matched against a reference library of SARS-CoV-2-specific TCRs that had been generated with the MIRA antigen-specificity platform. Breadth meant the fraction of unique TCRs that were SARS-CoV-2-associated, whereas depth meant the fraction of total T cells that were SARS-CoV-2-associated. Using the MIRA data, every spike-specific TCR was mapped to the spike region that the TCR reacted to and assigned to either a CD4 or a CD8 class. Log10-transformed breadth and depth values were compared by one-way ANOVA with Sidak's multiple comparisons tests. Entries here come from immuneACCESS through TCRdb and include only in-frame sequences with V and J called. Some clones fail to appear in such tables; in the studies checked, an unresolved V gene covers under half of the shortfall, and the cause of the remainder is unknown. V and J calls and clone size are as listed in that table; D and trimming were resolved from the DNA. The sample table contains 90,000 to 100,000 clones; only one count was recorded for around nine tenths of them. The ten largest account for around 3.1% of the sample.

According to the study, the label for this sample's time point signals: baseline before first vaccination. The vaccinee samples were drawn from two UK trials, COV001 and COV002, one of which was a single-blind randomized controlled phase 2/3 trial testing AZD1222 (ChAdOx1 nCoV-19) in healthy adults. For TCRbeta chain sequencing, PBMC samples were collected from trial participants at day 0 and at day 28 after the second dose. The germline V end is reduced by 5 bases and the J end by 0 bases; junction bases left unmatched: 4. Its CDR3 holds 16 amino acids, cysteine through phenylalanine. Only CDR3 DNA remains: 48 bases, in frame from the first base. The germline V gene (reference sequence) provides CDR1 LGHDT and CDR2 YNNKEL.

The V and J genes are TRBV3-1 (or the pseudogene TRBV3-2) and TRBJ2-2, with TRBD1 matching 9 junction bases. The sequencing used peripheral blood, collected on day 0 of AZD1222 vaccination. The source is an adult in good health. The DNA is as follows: TGTGCCAGCAGCAACCGGGACAGGGCGAACACCGGGGAGCTGTTTTTT. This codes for CASSNRDRANTGELFF.